This T cell receptor beta chain is from a study of cytomegalovirus exposure and HLA in healthy donors. Overall study findings and caveats: Available immune exposure information was restricted to CMV serostatus only. The HLA-A and HLA-B alleles of most subjects were reportedly predicted accurately from TCR beta sequences. The investigators catalogued some 150 TCR beta chains as cytomegalovirus-associated. According to a later analysis, most TCR beta chains associated with CMV appeared HLA-restricted.

The PCR used 60 Vbeta and 13 Jbeta primers. Assay: immunoSEQ multiplex PCR; the TCRdb copy retains only in-frame clones and omits some. The sample lists around 200,000 clones, more than 80% occurring once. Germline assignment: CDR1 SGHRS and CDR2 YFSETQ. This CDR3 has 14 amino acids. J was trimmed by 4 bases and V by 3 bases; bases with no gene match: 5. As regards this clone: Its antigen is still unknown.

The chain couples TRBV5-1 to TRBJ1-2; TRBD1 matches 8 bases. This clonotype originated in a woman between 50 and 59 years old in good health and CMV-seropositive. The sample comprised PBMCs. The CDR3 DNA is TGCGCCAGCAGCTCCGGACAGGGCTTCTATGGCTACACCTTC. Translated, it gives CASSSGQGFYGYTF.